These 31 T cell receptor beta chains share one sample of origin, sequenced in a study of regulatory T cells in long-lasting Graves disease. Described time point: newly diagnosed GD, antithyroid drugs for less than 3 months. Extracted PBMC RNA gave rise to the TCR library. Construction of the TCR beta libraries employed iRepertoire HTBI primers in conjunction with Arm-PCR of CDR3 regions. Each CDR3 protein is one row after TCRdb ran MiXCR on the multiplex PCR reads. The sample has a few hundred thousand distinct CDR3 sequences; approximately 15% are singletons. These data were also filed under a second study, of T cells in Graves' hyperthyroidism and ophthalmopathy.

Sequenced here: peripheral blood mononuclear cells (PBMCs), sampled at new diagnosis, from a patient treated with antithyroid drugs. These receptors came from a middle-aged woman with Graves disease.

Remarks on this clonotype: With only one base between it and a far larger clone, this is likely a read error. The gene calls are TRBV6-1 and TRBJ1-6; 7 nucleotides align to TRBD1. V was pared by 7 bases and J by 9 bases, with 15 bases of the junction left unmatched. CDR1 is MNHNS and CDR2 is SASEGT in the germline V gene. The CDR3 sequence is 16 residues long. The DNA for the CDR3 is TGTGCCAGCACCAGGGACAGTATGGCCGTCGGTTCACCCCTCCACTTT. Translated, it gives CASTRDSMAVGSPLHF.

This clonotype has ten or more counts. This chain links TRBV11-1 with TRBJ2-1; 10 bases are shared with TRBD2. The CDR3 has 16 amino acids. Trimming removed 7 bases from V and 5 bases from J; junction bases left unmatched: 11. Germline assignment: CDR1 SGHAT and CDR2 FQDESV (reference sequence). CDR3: CASTENLAGGHNEQFF. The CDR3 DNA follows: TGTGCCAGCACGGAGAACTTAGCGGGAGGCCACAATGAGCAGTTCTTC.

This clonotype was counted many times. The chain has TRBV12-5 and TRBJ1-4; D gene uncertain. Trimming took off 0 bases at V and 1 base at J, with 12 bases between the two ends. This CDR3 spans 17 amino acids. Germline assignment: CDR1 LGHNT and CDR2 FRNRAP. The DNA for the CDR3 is TGTGCTAGTGGTTTGGTACCCCAGGACGGAACTAATGAAAAACTGTTTTTT. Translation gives CASGLVPQDGTNEKLFF.

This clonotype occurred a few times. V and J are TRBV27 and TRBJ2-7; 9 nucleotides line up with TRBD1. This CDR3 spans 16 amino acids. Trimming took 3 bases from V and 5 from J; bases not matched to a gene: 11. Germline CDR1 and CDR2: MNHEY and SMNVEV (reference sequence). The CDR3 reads CASSLTPGQGTHEQYF. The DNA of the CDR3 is TGTGCCAGCAGTTTGACCCCGGGACAGGGAACCCACGAGCAGTACTTC.

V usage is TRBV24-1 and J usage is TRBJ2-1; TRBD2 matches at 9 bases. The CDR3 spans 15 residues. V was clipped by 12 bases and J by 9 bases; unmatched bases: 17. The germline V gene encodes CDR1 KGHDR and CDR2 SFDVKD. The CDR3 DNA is TGTGCCGTCTCCTACGGCGGCGGGAGGGACAGTGAGCAGTTCTTC. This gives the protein CAVSYGGGRDSEQFF.

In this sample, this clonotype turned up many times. CDR3 coding DNA: TGTGCCAGCAGCCTTGCCGGTTGGGAGCAGTTCTTC. This gives the protein CASSLAGWEQFF. The chain combines TRBV14 with TRBJ2-1; no definite D call. The CDR3 spans 12 residues. The germline V gene encodes CDR1 SGHDN and CDR2 FVKESK. Trimming left V 4 bases short and J 10 bases short, with 11 bases between.

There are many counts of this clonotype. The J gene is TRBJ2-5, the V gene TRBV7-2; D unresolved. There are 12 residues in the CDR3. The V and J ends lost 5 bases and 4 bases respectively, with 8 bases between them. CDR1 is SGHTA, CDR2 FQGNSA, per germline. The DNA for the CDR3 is TGTGCCAGCAGCCTATTACCAGAGACCCAGTACTTC. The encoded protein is CASSLLPETQYF.

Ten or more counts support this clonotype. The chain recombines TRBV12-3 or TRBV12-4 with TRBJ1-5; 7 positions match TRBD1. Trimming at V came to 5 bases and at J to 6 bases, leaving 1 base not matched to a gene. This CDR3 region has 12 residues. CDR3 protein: CASSTGVQPQHF. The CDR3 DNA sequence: TGTGCCAGCAGTACAGGGGTTCAGCCCCAGCATTTT.

The CDR3 nucleotides read TGTGCCTGGAAGGGACTGGACGAGCAGTACTTC. It encodes CAWKGLDEQYF. This chain uses TRBV30 with TRBJ2-7; TRBD2 is a possible D gene (6 bases). Germline CDR1 is GTSNPN and CDR2 is SVGIG (reference sequence). The CDR3 has 11 amino acids. The V end lost 4 bases, the J end lost 5 bases, and 9 bases lay between the germline ends.

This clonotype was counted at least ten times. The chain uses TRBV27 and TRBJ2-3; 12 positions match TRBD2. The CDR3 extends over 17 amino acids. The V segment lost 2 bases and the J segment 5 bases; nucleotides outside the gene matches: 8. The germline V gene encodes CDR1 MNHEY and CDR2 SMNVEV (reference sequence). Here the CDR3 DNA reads TGTGCCAGCAGTTTACGGCTAGCGGGAGGGCCGAAAGATACGCAGTATTTT. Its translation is CASSLRLAGGPKDTQYF.

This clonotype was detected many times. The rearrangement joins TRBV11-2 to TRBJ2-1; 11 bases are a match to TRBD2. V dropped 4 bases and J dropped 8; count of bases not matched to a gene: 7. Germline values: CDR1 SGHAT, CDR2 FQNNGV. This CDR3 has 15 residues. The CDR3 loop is CASSSLAGGFDEQFF. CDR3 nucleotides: TGTGCCAGCAGCTCGCTAGCGGGAGGCTTCGATGAGCAGTTCTTC.

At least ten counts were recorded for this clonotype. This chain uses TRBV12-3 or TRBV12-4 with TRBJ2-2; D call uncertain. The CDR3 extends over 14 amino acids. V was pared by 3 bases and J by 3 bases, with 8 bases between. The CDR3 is CASSFGVDTGELFF. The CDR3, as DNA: TGTGCCAGCAGTTTCGGCGTGGACACCGGGGAGCTGTTTTTT.

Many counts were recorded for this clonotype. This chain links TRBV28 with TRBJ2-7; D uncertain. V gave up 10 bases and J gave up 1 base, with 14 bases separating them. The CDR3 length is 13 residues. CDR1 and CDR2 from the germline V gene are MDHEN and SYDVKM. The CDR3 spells CATLAPRSYEQYF. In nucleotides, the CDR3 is TGTGCCACCCTTGCTCCCAGGTCCTACGAGCAGTACTTC.

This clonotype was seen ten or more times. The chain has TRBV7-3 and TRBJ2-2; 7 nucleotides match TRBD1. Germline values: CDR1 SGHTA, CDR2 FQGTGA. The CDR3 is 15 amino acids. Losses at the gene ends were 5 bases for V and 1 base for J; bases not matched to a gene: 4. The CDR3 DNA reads TGTGCCAGCAGCCCGGGACAGATGAACACCGGGGAGCTGTTTTTT. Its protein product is CASSPGQMNTGELFF.

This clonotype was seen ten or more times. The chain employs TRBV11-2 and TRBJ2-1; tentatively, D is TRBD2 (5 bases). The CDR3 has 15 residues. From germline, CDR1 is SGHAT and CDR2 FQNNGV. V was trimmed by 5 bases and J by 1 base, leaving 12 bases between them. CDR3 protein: CASSPRGYSYNEQFF. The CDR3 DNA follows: TGTGCCAGCAGCCCTCGGGGATATTCCTACAATGAGCAGTTCTTC.

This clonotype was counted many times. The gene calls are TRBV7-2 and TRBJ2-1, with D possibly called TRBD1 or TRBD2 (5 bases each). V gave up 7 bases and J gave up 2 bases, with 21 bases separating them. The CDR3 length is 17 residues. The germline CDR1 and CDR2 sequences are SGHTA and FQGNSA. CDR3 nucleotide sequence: TGTGCCAGCATTCCCACGAGAGGGGTCAGGCCCTACAATGAGCAGTTCTTC. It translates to CASIPTRGVRPYNEQFF.

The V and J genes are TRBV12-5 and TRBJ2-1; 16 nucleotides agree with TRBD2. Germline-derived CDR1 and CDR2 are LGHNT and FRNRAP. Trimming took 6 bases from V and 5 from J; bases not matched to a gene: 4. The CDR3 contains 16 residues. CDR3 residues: CASGPGTSGRDNEQFF. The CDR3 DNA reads TGTGCTAGTGGCCCCGGGACTAGCGGGAGGGACAATGAGCAGTTCTTC.

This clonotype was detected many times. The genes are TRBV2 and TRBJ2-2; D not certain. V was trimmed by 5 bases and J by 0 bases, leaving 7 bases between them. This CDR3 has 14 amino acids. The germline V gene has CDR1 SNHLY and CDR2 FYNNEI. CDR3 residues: CASSRGANTGELFF. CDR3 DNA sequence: TGTGCCAGCAGTCGTGGGGCGAACACCGGGGAGCTGTTTTTT.

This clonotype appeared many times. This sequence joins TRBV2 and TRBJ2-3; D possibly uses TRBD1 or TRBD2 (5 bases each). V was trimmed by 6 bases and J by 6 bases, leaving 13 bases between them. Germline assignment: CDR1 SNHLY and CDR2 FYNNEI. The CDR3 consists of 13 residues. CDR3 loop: CASSPRGGDTQYF. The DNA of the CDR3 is TGTGCCAGCAGCCCTAGGGGCGGGGATACGCAGTATTTT.

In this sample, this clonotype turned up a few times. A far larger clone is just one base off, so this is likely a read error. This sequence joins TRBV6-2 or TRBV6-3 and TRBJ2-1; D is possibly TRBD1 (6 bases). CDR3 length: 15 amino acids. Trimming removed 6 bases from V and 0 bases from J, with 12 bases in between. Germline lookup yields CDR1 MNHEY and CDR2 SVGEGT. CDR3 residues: CASRKTGFSYNEQFF. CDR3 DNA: TGTGCCAGCAGAAAAACAGGGTTCTCCTACAATGAGCAGTTCTTC.

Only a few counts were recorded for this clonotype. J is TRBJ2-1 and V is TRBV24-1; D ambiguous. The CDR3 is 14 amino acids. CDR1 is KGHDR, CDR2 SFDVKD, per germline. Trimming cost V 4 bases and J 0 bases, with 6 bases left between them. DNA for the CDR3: TGTGCCACCAGTGACCGGAGCTCCTACAATGAGCAGTTCTTC. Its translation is CATSDRSSYNEQFF.

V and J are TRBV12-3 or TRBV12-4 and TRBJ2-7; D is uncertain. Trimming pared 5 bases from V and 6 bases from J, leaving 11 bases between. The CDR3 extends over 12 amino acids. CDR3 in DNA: TGTGCCAGCAGTATTATCTGGAGCGAGCAGTACTTC. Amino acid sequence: CASSIIWSEQYF.

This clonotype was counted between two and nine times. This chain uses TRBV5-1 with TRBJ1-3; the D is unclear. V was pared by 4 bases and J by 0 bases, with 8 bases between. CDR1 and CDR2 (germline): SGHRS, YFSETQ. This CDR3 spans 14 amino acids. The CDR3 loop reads CASSGEYSGNTIYF. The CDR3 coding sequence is TGCGCCAGCAGCGGGGAGTACTCTGGAAACACCATATATTTT.

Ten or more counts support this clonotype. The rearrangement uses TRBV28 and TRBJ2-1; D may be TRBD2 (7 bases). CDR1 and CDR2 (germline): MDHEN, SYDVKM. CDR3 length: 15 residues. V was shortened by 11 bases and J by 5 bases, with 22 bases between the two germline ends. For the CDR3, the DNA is TGTGCCTTCCGAGCCCGGGGGGCCCCCAACAATGAGCAGTTCTTC. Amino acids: CAFRARGAPNNEQFF.

The DNA of the CDR3 is TGCGCCAGCAGCCAAGATGGCAGGACAGGAGAGACCCAGTACTTC. This translates into CASSQDGRTGETQYF. V gene TRBV4-3 combines with J gene TRBJ2-5; TRBD1 matches 7 bases. The V segment lost 0 bases and the J segment 4 bases; nucleotides outside the gene matches: 5. The germline V gene encodes CDR1 LGHNA and CDR2 YSLEER. This CDR3 has 15 residues.

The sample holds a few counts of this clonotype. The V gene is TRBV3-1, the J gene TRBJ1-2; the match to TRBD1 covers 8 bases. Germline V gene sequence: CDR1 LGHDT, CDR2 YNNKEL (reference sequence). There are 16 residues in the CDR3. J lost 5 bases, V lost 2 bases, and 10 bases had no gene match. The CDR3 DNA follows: TGTGCCAGCAGCCAACCCACTGGACAGGGTGGGTATGGCTACACCTTC. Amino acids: CASSQPTGQGGYGYTF.

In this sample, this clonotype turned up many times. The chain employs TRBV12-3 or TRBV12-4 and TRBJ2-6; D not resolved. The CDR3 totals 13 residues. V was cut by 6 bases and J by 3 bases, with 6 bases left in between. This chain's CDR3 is CASRGFGANVLTF. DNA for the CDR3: TGTGCCAGCAGGGGATTTGGGGCCAACGTCCTGACTTTC.

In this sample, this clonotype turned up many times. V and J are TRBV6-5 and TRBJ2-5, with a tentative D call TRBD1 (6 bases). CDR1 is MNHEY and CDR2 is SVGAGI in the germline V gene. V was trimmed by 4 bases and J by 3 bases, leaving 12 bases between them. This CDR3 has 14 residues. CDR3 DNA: TGTGCCAGCAGTTCTAGCACAGGGAAAGAGACCCAGTACTTC. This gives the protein CASSSSTGKETQYF.

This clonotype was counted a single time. The CDR3 nucleotides read TGTGCCAGCAGTTTCCCCGGATTGAACTATGGCTACACCTTC. Translating it yields CASSFPGLNYGYTF. The chain is built from TRBV12-3 or TRBV12-4 and TRBJ1-2, with no clear D. The CDR3 consists of 14 residues. V shed 3 bases and J shed 2 bases, with 10 bases lying between them.

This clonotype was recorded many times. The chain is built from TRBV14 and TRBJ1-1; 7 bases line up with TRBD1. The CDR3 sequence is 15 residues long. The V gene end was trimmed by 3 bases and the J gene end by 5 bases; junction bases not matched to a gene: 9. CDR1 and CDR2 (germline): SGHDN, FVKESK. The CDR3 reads CASSHFTGVATEAFF. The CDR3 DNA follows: TGTGCCAGCAGCCACTTTACAGGGGTTGCGACTGAAGCTTTCTTT.

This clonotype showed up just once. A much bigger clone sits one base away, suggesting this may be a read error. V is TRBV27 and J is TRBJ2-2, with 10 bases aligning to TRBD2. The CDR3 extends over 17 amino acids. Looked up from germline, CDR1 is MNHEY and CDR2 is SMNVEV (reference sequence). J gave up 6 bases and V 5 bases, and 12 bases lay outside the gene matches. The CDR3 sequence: CASSPEIAGGSPGELFF. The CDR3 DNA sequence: TGTGCCAGCAGTCCGGAGATAGCGGGAGGTTCGCCCGGGGAGCTGTTTTTT.